This TCR beta chain appears in the sequencing data of a study of CD8+ T cells in alopecia areata. Study-wide points: Sequenced scalp T cells also include alphabeta T cells resident in normal skin. Administration of tofacitinib significantly diminished scalp clonality and expanded CD8+ clones within the top 100.

As the sequencing template, cDNA was produced by extracting RNA and reverse transcribing it. Profiled with immunoSEQ multiplex PCR; TCRdb holds only in-frame clones, not every one. The profile shows approximately 190,000 clones, roughly 64% of them singletons. The V and J ends lost 0 bases and 10 bases respectively, with 12 bases between them. Per the germline V gene, CDR1 is LNHNV and CDR2 is YYDKDF (reference sequence). This CDR3 is built from 13 residues. As to this clone: The antigen is unknown.

This sample's treatment: oral pan-JAK inhibitor, 5-10 mg twice daily. Both peripheral blood and punch biopsies of lesional scalp skin were obtained from patients who had alopecia areata. PBMCs yielded sorted CD4+ and CD8+ T cells. The chain couples TRBV15 to TRBJ1-1, with D hard to call. This specimen consisted of CD4+ T cells sorted from blood, obtained at week 24, from a patient treated with tofacitinib. The receptor was isolated from a human donor with alopecia areata. CDR3 bases: TGTGCCACCAGCAGAGATCTATTGGCTGGAGCTTTCTTT. Protein: CATSRDLLAGAFF.